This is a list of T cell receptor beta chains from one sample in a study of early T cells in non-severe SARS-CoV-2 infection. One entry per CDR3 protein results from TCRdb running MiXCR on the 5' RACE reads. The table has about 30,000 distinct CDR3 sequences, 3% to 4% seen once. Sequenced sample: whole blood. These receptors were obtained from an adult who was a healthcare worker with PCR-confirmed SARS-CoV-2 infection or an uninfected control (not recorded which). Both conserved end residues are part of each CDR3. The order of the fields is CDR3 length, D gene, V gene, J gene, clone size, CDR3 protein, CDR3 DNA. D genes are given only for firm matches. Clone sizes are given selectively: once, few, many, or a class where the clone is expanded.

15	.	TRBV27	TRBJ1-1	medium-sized	CASSLSGQGSAEAFF	TGTGCCAGCAGTTTATCAGGGCAGGGGTCCGCTGAAGCTTTCTTT
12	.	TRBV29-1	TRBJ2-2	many	CSVGSRTGELFF	TGCAGCGTTGGGTCCCGCACCGGGGAGCTGTTTTTT
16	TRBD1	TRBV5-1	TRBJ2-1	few	CASSPHPGQGDNEQFF	TGCGCCAGCAGTCCTCATCCGGGACAGGGGGACAATGAGCAGTTCTTC
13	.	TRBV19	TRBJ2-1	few	CASNPSSYNEQFF	TGTGCCAGTAATCCTAGCTCCTACAATGAGCAGTTCTTC
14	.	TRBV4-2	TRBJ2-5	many	CASSQARGWETQYF	TGTGCCAGCAGCCAAGCCCGGGGATGGGAGACCCAGTACTTC
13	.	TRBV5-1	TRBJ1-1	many	CASSFGAGTEAFF	TGCGCCAGCAGCTTCGGGGCAGGGACTGAAGCTTTCTTT
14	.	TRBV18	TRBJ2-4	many	CASSPLGGKNIQYF	TGTGCCAGCTCCCCCTTAGGCGGGAAAAACATTCAGTACTTC
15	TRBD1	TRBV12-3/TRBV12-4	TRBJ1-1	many	CASTIRTGLNTEAFF	TGTGCCAGCACTATCCGGACAGGGCTTAACACTGAAGCTTTCTTT
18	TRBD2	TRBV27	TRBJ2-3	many	CASSSPSRTSGQTDTQYF	TGTGCCAGCAGCTCCCCGTCTCGGACTAGCGGGCAAACAGATACGCAGTATTTT
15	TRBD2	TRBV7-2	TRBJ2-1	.	CASSLAGDQYNEQFF	TGTGCCAGCAGCCTAGCGGGGGACCAGTACAATGAGCAGTTCTTC
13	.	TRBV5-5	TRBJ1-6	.	CASSLVRKTPLHF	TGTGCCAGCAGCTTGGTGCGGAAGACACCCCTCCACTTT
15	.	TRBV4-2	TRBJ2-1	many	CASSQEGNSYNEQFF	TGTGCCAGCAGCCAAGAAGGTAACTCCTACAATGAGCAGTTCTTC
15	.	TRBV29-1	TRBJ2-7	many	CSVQIFPLTSYEQYF	TGCAGCGTTCAGATCTTTCCCCTCACCTCCTACGAGCAGTACTTC
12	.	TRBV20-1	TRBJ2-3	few	CSARIMASAQYF	TGCAGTGCTAGAATCATGGCTAGCGCGCAGTATTTT
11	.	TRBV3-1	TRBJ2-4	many	CASSRGDIQYF	TGTGCCAGCAGCCGAGGGGACATTCAGTACTTC
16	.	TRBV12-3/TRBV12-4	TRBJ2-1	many	CASSFMQGGAYNEQFF	TGTGCCAGCAGTTTTATGCAGGGTGGGGCTTACAATGAGCAGTTCTTC
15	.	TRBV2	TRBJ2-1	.	CASRLEGGPYNEQFF	TGTGCCAGCAGGTTAGAGGGAGGACCCTACAATGAGCAGTTCTTC
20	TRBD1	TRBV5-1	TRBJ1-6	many	CASSLTLTGAESSYNSPLHF	TGCGCCAGCAGCCTCACGCTAACAGGGGCGGAGAGCTCCTATAATTCACCCCTCCACTTT
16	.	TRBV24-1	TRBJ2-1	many	CATSDLSSDTYNEQFF	TGTGCCACCAGTGATTTAAGTAGCGATACCTACAATGAGCAGTTCTTC
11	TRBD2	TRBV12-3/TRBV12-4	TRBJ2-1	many	CASSLRGGRVF	TGTGCCAGCAGTTTGCGCGGGGGGCGGGTCTTC
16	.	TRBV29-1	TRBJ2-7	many	CSVELAIEGKSYEQYF	TGCAGCGTTGAACTCGCCATTGAGGGTAAATCCTACGAGCAGTACTTC
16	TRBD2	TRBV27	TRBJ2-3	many	CASSLFGGGDTDTQYF	TGTGCCAGCAGTTTATTTGGCGGGGGGGACACAGATACGCAGTATTTT
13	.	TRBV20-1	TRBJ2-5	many	CSARAQYQETQYF	TGCAGTGCTAGAGCACAGTACCAAGAGACCCAGTACTTC
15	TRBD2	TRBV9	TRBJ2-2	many	CASRTGTSGTGELFF	TGTGCCAGCAGAACCGGGACTAGCGGTACCGGGGAGCTGTTTTTT
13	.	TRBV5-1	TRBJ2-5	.	CASSLTAQETQYF	TGCGCCAGCAGCTTAACAGCTCAAGAGACCCAGTACTTC
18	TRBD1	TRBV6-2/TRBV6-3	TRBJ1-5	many	CASSYPFGQGTSNQPQHF	TGTGCCAGCAGTTACCCCTTCGGACAGGGGACGAGCAATCAGCCCCAGCATTTT
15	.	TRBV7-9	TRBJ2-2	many	CASSQGGKNTGELFF	TGTGCCAGCAGCCAAGGAGGGAAAAACACCGGGGAGCTGTTTTTT
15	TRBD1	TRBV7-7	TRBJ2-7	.	CASSLGQGANYEQYF	TGTGCCAGCAGCTTGGGGCAGGGGGCGAACTACGAGCAGTACTTC
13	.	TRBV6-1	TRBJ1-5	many	CASSEAFDQPQHF	TGTGCCAGCAGTGAAGCGTTCGATCAGCCCCAGCATTTT
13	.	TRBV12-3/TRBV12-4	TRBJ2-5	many	CASSSGRGETQYF	TGTGCCAGCAGTTCTGGACGGGGGGAGACCCAGTACTTC
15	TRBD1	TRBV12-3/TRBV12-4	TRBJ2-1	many	CASSFGRGTYNEQFF	TGTGCCAGCAGTTTTGGCAGGGGGACCTACAATGAGCAGTTCTTC
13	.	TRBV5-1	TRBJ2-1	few	CASTLAGTGEQFF	TGCGCCAGCACCCTGGCAGGGACCGGTGAGCAGTTCTTC
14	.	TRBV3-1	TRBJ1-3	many	CASTLSGRGNTIYF	TGTGCCAGCACCCTGTCTGGGAGGGGAAACACCATATATTTT
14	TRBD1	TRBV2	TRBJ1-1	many	CASSKIETGEIAFF	TGTGCCAGCAGCAAAATTGAAACAGGGGAAATAGCTTTCTTT
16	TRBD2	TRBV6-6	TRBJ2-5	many	CASSYSTGGPGETQYF	TGTGCCAGCAGTTACTCGACGGGGGGGCCCGGGGAGACCCAGTACTTC
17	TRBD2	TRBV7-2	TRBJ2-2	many	CASSSSILAGVAGELFF	TGTGCCAGCAGCTCCTCAATCCTAGCGGGGGTAGCCGGGGAGCTGTTTTTT
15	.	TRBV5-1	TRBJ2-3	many	CASSLTGIALGTQYF	TGCGCCAGCAGCTTGACGGGAATTGCGTTGGGTACGCAGTATTTT
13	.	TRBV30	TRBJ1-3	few	CAWSQTGGNTIYF	TGTGCCTGGAGCCAAACAGGAGGAAACACCATATATTTT
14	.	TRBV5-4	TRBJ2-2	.	CASSARQGGGELFF	TGTGCCAGCAGCGCCCGACAGGGAGGCGGGGAGCTGTTTTTT
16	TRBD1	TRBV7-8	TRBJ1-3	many	CASRLTGTGTGNTIYF	TGTGCCAGCAGGTTAACCGGGACAGGGACTGGAAACACCATATATTTT
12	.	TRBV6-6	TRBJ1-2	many	CASSYGADGYTF	TGTGCCAGCAGTTATGGGGCGGATGGCTACACCTTC
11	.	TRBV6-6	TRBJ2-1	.	CASSYELGQFF	TGTGCCAGCAGTTACGAGTTGGGGCAGTTCTTC
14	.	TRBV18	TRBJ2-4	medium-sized	CASSESGKMNIQYF	TGTGCCAGCTCAGAATCCGGGAAAATGAACATTCAGTACTTC
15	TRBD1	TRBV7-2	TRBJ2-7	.	CASSPVKTGNREQYF	TGTGCCAGCAGCCCAGTCAAGACAGGGAATCGCGAGCAGTACTTC
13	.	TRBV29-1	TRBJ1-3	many	CSAAWGAGNTIYF	TGCAGCGCCGCGTGGGGAGCCGGAAACACCATATATTTT
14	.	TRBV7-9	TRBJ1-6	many	CASSLLSPNSPLHF	TGTGCCAGCAGCTTACTAAGTCCGAATTCACCCCTCCACTTT
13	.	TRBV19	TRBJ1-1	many	CASSPRGNTEAFF	TGTGCCAGTAGTCCCCGGGGGAACACTGAAGCTTTCTTT
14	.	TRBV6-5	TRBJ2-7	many	CASSKQGLSYEQYF	TGTGCCAGCAGTAAGCAGGGCCTCTCCTACGAGCAGTACTTC
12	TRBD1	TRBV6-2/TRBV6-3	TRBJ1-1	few	CATWTGGSEAFF	TGTGCCACCTGGACAGGGGGGTCTGAAGCTTTCTTT
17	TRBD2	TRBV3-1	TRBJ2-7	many	CASSQGFSGRPSYEQYF	TGTGCCAGCAGCCAAGGCTTTAGCGGGAGGCCCTCCTACGAGCAGTACTTC
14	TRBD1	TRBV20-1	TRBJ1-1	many	CSASPGQGRPEAFF	TGCAGTGCTAGCCCCGGACAGGGTCGCCCTGAAGCTTTCTTT
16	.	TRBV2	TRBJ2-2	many	CASLAQRATLSGELFF	TGTGCCAGCTTGGCCCAACGGGCTACACTATCCGGGGAGCTGTTTTTT